This entry concerns a single TCR beta chain. The entry originates in a study of PD-L1 blockade in urothelial cancer. As for the study in general: Patients with male sex and bladder-origin urothelial cancer accounted for about 85% of the roughly 29 enrolled.

TCRdb's copy holds only in-frame clones and misses some; the assay was immunoSEQ multiplex PCR. The sample yields about 63,000 clones, 75% to 85% seen once. Time point given: pretreatment peripheral blood. The CDR3 covers 15 residues. CDR1 SGHAT and CDR2 FQNNGV come from the germline V gene. V dropped 3 bases and J dropped 3; count of bases not matched to a gene: 5. Sequences were derived from PBMCs, sampled around atezolizumab (anti-PD-L1) treatment. This chain connects TRBV11-2 to TRBJ2-7, with 10 bases lining up with TRBD1. The sequence was collected from a man aged 65 to 79 with urothelial cancer. For the CDR3, the DNA is TGTGCCAGCAGCTTGACGGACAGGGGGGGCTACGAGCAGTACTTC. Translation: CASSLTDRGGYEQYF.